This T cell receptor beta chain emerged from a study of cytomegalovirus exposure and HLA in healthy donors. Study findings and constraints: Reports described diagnosis of cytomegalovirus status by the classifier as highly specific and sensitive. According to the study, around 180 TCR beta chains were cytomegalovirus-associated. There were several of the most significant clusters that appeared linked to common viral pathogens in a later analysis.

A multiplex PCR was run with 60 Vbeta primers and 13 Jbeta primers. Data came from immunoSEQ multiplex PCR; TCRdb stores just in-frame clones and leaves some out. Among about 190,000 clones listed, over 60% were seen once. Details on this clone: Its antigen remains unknown.

V lost 5 bases to trimming and J lost 9 bases; unmatched junction nucleotides: 12. In germline, CDR1 is SGHTA, CDR2 FQGNSA. This CDR3 is 15 amino acids long. The sample taken for sequencing was PBMCs. The rearrangement joins TRBV7-2 to TRBJ2-1; 8 nucleotides match TRBD2. The TCR comes from a woman between 40 and 50 years old in good health and CMV-seronegative. The CDR3 sequence: CASSPSGRGVVEQFF. In DNA, the CDR3 is TGTGCCAGCAGCCCGAGCGGGAGAGGCGTAGTTGAGCAGTTCTTC.